One and the same sample provided the 3 T cell receptor beta chains below, sequenced in a study of multiple sclerosis patients with progressive multifocal leukoencephalopathy. The data were produced by immunoSEQ multiplex PCR, yet TCRdb's version contains in-frame clones alone and is incomplete. The data contain 30,000 or so clones, almost 90% of them singletons. Specified time point: about 13 months of natalizumab therapy. The specimen was PBMCs, collected from a patient treated with natalizumab. The receptors were sampled from a human donor with multiple sclerosis.

The DNA of the CDR3 is TGTGCCAGCAGTTTAAGTGGGGGCACTAACTACGAGCAGTACTTC. Translation: CASSLSGGTNYEQYF. The chain recombines TRBV27 with TRBJ2-7; maybe TRBD1 (6 bases). This CDR3 contains 15 residues. Trimming took 2 bases from V and 3 from J, leaving 14 bases between them. Germline V lookup: CDR1 MNHEY, CDR2 SMNVEV (reference sequence).

The V and J genes are TRBV19 and TRBJ2-2, with unresolved D. Trimming took 4 bases from V and 4 from J, leaving 4 bases between them. CDR1 and CDR2 from the germline V gene are LNHDA and SQIVND (reference sequence). This CDR3 spans 12 amino acids. The CDR3 sequence is CASSTVTGELFF. CDR3 nucleotide sequence: TGTGCCAGTAGTACGGTCACCGGGGAGCTGTTTTTT. The entire variable domain, with the rest obtained from reference TRBV19 and TRBJ2-2, is as follows: DGGITQSPKYLFRKEGQNVTLSCEQNLNHDAMYWYRQDPGQGLRLIYYSQIVNDFQKGDIAEGYSVSREKKESFPLTVTSAQKNPTAFYLCASSTVTGELFFGEGSRLTVL.

This chain links TRBV19 with TRBJ2-2; 7 bases agree with TRBD1. The CDR3 totals 15 residues. CDR1 is LNHDA, CDR2 SQIVND, per germline (reference sequence). Trimming took 5 bases from V and 1 from J; bases not matched to a gene: 4. The CDR3 sequence is CASSSWTGNTGELFF. CDR3 coding DNA: TGTGCCAGTAGTTCCTGGACAGGGAACACCGGGGAGCTGTTTTTT.